The T cell receptor (beta chain) under discussion was sequenced for a study of T cell repertoires in cytomegalovirus infection. General study findings and limits: CMV-specific TCR beta clonotypes restricted by HLA-C dominated the ex vivo response.

The table lists this clonotype with a few counts. The antigen remains unidentified. TCRdb independently ran MiXCR on the reads; one entry per CDR3 protein. The sample carries more than 400,000 distinct CDR3 sequences, 26% recorded once. Source material: PBMCs. This TCR was recovered from a human donor in good health (CMV status not recorded). Some clones in this sample may be carry-over from other donors' samples.

CDR3 DNA: TGTGCCACCAGTGATTCGGCCAGGACCCGGGGCAATGAGCAGTTCTTC. Encoded protein: CATSDSARTRGNEQFF. This rearrangement joins TRBV24-1 to TRBJ2-1; a weak D match, TRBD2 (5 bases). V lost 2 bases to trimming and J lost 6 bases, with 16 bases between them. Germline V gene data show CDR1 as KGHDR and CDR2 as SFDVKD. The CDR3 has 16 residues.